The 15 T cell receptor beta chains given below trace back to one sample, sequenced in a study of blood T cell repertoires in COVID-19. Sequenced by immunoSEQ multiplex PCR; TCRdb stores in-frame clones only, minus some. In the table there are 190,000 or so clones, about 83% of which are singletons. Sequenced sample: peripheral blood. Receptor source: a woman aged 18-29 years who had recovered from COVID-19.

CDR3 DNA: TGTGCCAGTAGGACCCACGGGTATGGCTACACCTTC. Its protein is CASRTHGYGYTF. J is TRBJ1-2 and V is TRBV19, with unresolved D. There are 12 residues in the CDR3. Between the trimmed V and J ends, which lost 6 bases and 5 bases, there was a span of 10 bases. From germline, CDR1 is LNHDA and CDR2 SQIVND (reference sequence).

This clone was found a few times. The chain joins TRBV12-3 or TRBV12-4 to TRBJ2-1, with a weak D call TRBD2 (6 bases). The CDR3 loop spans 12 amino acids. The V gene lost 3 bases and the J gene lost 10 bases, with 10 bases spanning the gap. CDR3 DNA: TGTGCCAGCAGTTTGGGACTGACCGAGCAGTTCTTC. It specifies CASSLGLTEQFF.

This clone was recorded once. V usage is TRBV7-2 and J usage is TRBJ2-3, with D perhaps matching TRBD1 (5 bases). Germline-derived CDR1 and CDR2 are SGHTA and FQGNSA. The CDR3 has 12 amino acids. The germline V and J ends were trimmed by 5 bases and 5 bases, with 8 bases remaining between them. CDR3 loop: CASSPQGDTQYF. The CDR3 DNA follows: TGTGCCAGCAGCCCCCAGGGAGATACGCAGTATTTT.

This clone was seen only once. This rearrangement joins TRBV5-6 to TRBJ1-5; 8 bases are shared with TRBD1. Germline V gene data show CDR1 as SGHDT and CDR2 as YYEEEE. Trimming at V came to 4 bases and at J to 9 bases, leaving 15 bases not matched to a gene. The CDR3 is 16 amino acids. In DNA form, the CDR3 reads TGTGCCAGCAGCCAAAAAACCGGGACAGGTCAGTGGCCCCAGCATTTT. Translation: CASSQKTGTGQWPQHF.

The rearrangement links TRBV27 to TRBJ2-3; 12 bases are a match to TRBD2. There are 16 residues in the CDR3. The germline CDR1 and CDR2 sequences are MNHEY and SMNVEV (reference sequence). V gave up 5 bases and J gave up 0 bases; unmatched junction bases: 3. The CDR3 DNA sequence: TGTGCCAGCAGTAGGACTAGCGGGACTAGCACAGATACGCAGTATTTT. Translating gives CASSRTSGTSTDTQYF.

This clone is a singleton in its sample. CDR3 coding DNA: TGTGCCAGCAGTTATTCCGGGACAGGGGCCGAAAAACTGTTTTTT. Its protein is CASSYSGTGAEKLFF. The V call is TRBV6-5, the J call TRBJ1-4, with TRBD1 identical over 10 bases. Per the germline V gene, CDR1 is MNHEY and CDR2 is SVGAGI. Trimming removed 3 bases from V and 8 bases from J; junction bases left unmatched: 6. The CDR3 length is 15 residues.

The rearrangement joins TRBV6-5 to TRBJ2-3; TRBD2 might be the D (6 bases). There are 13 residues in the CDR3. Looked up from germline, CDR1 is MNHEY and CDR2 is SVGAGI. The germline V and J ends were trimmed by 8 bases and 2 bases, with 11 bases remaining between them. The DNA for the CDR3 is TGTGCCAGCGCGGGGCAAATCACAGATACGCAGTATTTT. Translated: CASAGQITDTQYF.

The rearrangement links TRBV7-3 to TRBJ2-1; 7 positions match TRBD2. V gave up 3 bases and J gave up 4 bases; unmatched junction bases: 6. The germline CDR1 and CDR2 sequences are SGHTA and FQGTGA. This CDR3 has 15 amino acids. CDR3 bases: TGTGCCAGCAGCTTGGGCGGGAGCCCTTACAATGAGCAGTTCTTC. Translated, it gives CASSLGGSPYNEQFF.

CDR3 DNA: TGTGCCAGTAGTCCAGACCGGAGAGCCGGTGAAAAACTGTTTTTT. It translates to CASSPDRRAGEKLFF. The chain carries TRBV19 and TRBJ1-4; D gene unclear. The CDR3 loop spans 15 amino acids. V was cut by 5 bases and J by 7 bases, with 17 bases left in between. Germline V lookup: CDR1 LNHDA, CDR2 SQIVND (reference sequence). The whole variable domain, remainder taken from reference TRBV19 and TRBJ1-4, is DGGITQSPKYLFRKEGQNVTLSCEQNLNHDAMYWYRQDPGQGLRLIYYSQIVNDFQKGDIAEGYSVSREKKESFPLTVTSAQKNPTAFYLCASSPDRRAGEKLFFGSGTQLSVL.

The chain combines TRBV6-2 or TRBV6-3 with TRBJ2-7, with D perhaps TRBD1 (6 bases). Germline assignment: CDR1 MNHEY and CDR2 SVGEGT. The CDR3 totals 13 residues. The V and J ends lost 2 bases and 7 bases respectively, with 12 bases between them. The CDR3 DNA reads TGTGCCAGCAGTTACCCCACAGGGATGGAGCAGTACTTC. Encoded protein: CASSYPTGMEQYF.

The rearrangement joins TRBV6-2 or TRBV6-3 to TRBJ2-5; 15 bases line up with TRBD2. Germline V gene sequence: CDR1 MNHEY, CDR2 SVGEGT. V shed 2 bases, J shed 2 bases, and the junction held 0 bases outside the gene matches. The CDR3 covers 16 residues. CDR3 sequence (DNA): TGTGCCAGCAGTTACGGACTAGCGGGGGGGCAAGAGACCCAGTACTTC. Amino acid sequence: CASSYGLAGGQETQYF.

This chain joins TRBV18 and TRBJ2-1; 11 bases are shared with TRBD2. In germline, CDR1 is KGHSH, CDR2 LQKENI. The CDR3 loop spans 15 amino acids. The trim removed 4 bases at V and 6 bases at J, leaving 5 bases unmatched. The CDR3 DNA reads as TGTGCCAGCTCACAGACTAGCGGGAATCGCAATGAGCAGTTCTTC. Protein sequence: CASSQTSGNRNEQFF.

The V gene is TRBV3-1 (or the pseudogene TRBV3-2), the J gene TRBJ1-2; D may be TRBD1 (6 bases). The CDR3 extends over 17 amino acids. The V gene's germline CDR1 is LGHDT and CDR2 YNNKEL (reference sequence). Trimming left V 2 bases short and J 0 bases short, with 16 bases between. DNA for the CDR3: TGTGCCAGCAGCCAATGGGACACGATCCTACCTAACTATGGCTACACCTTC. Protein product: CASSQWDTILPNYGYTF.

V gene TRBV6-2 or TRBV6-3 combines with J gene TRBJ1-1; D ambiguous. The V gene's germline CDR1 is MNHEY and CDR2 SVGEGT. This CDR3 spans 14 amino acids. Trimming left V 5 bases short and J 1 base short, with 11 bases between. This chain's CDR3 is CASSTLKQNTEAFF. The CDR3 region has the DNA TGTGCCAGCAGTACCCTCAAACAGAACACTGAAGCTTTCTTT.

The CDR3 loop reads CASSEWDRSYNEQFF. The DNA for the CDR3 is TGTGCCAGCAGTGAATGGGACAGGTCCTACAATGAGCAGTTCTTC. The gene calls are TRBV25-1 and TRBJ2-1; 8 nucleotides line up with TRBD1. Looked up from germline, CDR1 is MGHDK and CDR2 is SYGVNS. Trimming at V came to 1 base and at J to 1 base, leaving 0 bases not matched to a gene. This CDR3 region has 15 residues.